One and the same sample provided the 11 T cell receptor beta chains below, sequenced in a study of tissue T cells after allogeneic stem cell transplantation. Here immunoSEQ multiplex PCR was the method, and the copy in TCRdb shows in-frame clones only, minus some. The sample lists 900 to 1,300 clones; about 60% were seen once. Time point indicated: mouse harvest day 7 after allogeneic transplant. Mouse grafts combined 10^7 T-cell-depleted bone marrow cells with 10^6 splenic CD5+ T cells. The sequencing input was liver tissue. These receptors were obtained from a female BALB/c mouse given C57BL/6 T cells with graft-versus-host disease after an allogeneic hematopoietic cell transplant.

A remark on this clone: The germline and genes are mouse ones. With the read ending 1 residue before the CDR3 end, the germline J gene is used to fill in that end. The chain combines TRBV1 with TRBJ2-2, with 8 bases identical to TRBD2. The CDR3 runs to 16 residues. Germline V CDR1 and CDR2: NSQYPW, LRSPGD (reference sequence). V dropped 3 bases and J dropped 0; count of bases not matched to a gene: 3. CDR3 DNA, as far as it was read: TGCACCTGCAGTGCTGGGGACTGGACAAACACCGGGCAGCTCTAC. It specifies CTCSAGDWTNTGQLY. In full, the CDR3 reads CTCSAGDWTNTGQLYF.

A word on this clone: Gene names refer to mouse genes. Read data end 1 residue before the CDR3 end; the end is taken from the germline J gene. J is TRBJ1-5 and V is TRBV13-2; D call uncertain. In germline, CDR1 is NNHNN, CDR2 SYGAGS (reference sequence). CDR3 size: 13 residues. Between the trimmed V and J ends, which lost 5 bases and 0 bases, there was a span of 6 bases. The DNA read from the CDR3 is TGTGCCAGCGGCAACAATAACAACCAGGCTCCGCTT. Its translation is CASGNNNNQAPL. The complete CDR3 protein is CASGNNNNQAPLF.

Remarks on this clone: Gene and germline names: mouse. The CDR3 DNA, read in part, is TGTGCCAGCAGTTGGGACAGGGATAACTATGCTGAGCAGTTC. Its translation: CASSWDRDNYAEQF. The whole CDR3 region reads CASSWDRDNYAEQFF. The genes are TRBV14 and TRBJ2-1, with 9 bases that match TRBD1. The DNA ends 1 residue before the CDR3 does, and the rest of the CDR3 is filled in from the germline J gene. CDR1 SGHDT and CDR2 FRDEAV come from the germline V gene. V was clipped by 3 bases and J by 0 bases; unmatched bases: 1. The CDR3 is 15 residues long.

As to this clone: Genes and germline are mouse. The sequence runs out 1 residue before the end of the CDR3; the remainder is reconstructed from the germline J gene. This rearrangement joins TRBV29 to TRBJ1-1, with TRBD1 matching over 9 bases. The CDR3 extends over 14 amino acids. Germline CDR1 reads MSHET; CDR2 reads SYDVDS. The J segment lost 0 bases and the V segment lost 8 bases, leaving 4 bases of the junction unmatched. This CDR3 reads CASEQGAQNTEVFF. Partial CDR3 DNA: TGTGCTAGCGAACAGGGGGCGCAGAACACAGAAGTCTTC.

As regards this clone: Here the gene names and germline are mouse. The sequenced fragment ends 1 residue before the CDR3 boundary, so the rest is inferred from the germline J gene. The chain combines TRBV13-1 with TRBJ1-4; D is possibly TRBD1 (5 bases). The V and J ends lost 2 bases and 2 bases respectively, with 10 bases between them. Germline lookup yields CDR1 NSHNY and CDR2 SYGAGN. The CDR3 length is 15 residues. The sequenced part of the CDR3 DNA is TGTGCCAGCAGTGACCGGGGCAAATCCAACGAAAGATTATTT. It yields the protein CASSDRGKSNERLF. The entire CDR3 reads CASSDRGKSNERLFF.

On this clone: Genes here carry mouse names. The missing CDR3 end, 1 residue past where the read stops, is filled in from the germline J gene. This chain links TRBV26 with TRBJ2-7; D call uncertain. Germline lookup yields CDR1 KGHPV and CDR2 FQNQEV (reference sequence). V was shortened by 6 bases and J by 0 bases, with 9 bases between the two germline ends. The CDR3 totals 13 residues. CDR3 residues: CASSLRSSYEQYF. The CDR3 bases that were read are TGTGCCAGCAGCCTCAGGAGCTCCTATGAACAGTAC.

On this clone: Any gene name here is a mouse gene name. The CDR3 goes on 1 residue after the read ends, and that part is filled in from the germline J gene. This chain links TRBV14 with TRBJ2-7, with D unclear. Deletions cut 4 bases from V and 7 bases from J, with 9 bases between. The CDR3 runs to 11 residues. Germline V CDR1 and CDR2: SGHDT, FRDEAV. Incomplete CDR3 DNA: TGTGCCAGCAGTAAAGGGTGGGAACAGTAC. It specifies CASSKGWEQY. The full CDR3 sequence reads CASSKGWEQYF.

With regard to this clone: The gene symbols are mouse symbols. The read ends 1 residue shy of where the CDR3 ends; the end is completed using the germline J gene. The chain carries TRBV26 and TRBJ1-1, with a possible D match to TRBD1 (6 bases). V lost 8 bases, J lost 1 base, and 11 bases lay in between. The CDR3 has 13 residues. From germline, CDR1 is KGHPV and CDR2 FQNQEV (reference sequence). Incomplete CDR3 DNA: TGTGCCAGCGGTCAGGGGAGAAACACAGAAGTCTTC. Residues: CASGQGRNTEVF. The full CDR3 protein reads CASGQGRNTEVFF.

A word on this clone: Genes here carry mouse names. The CDR3 end falls 1 residue outside the read, so it is completed with the germline J gene. The chain links TRBV4 to TRBJ2-4, with D hard to call. Trimming took off 6 bases at V and 0 bases at J, with 10 bases between the two ends. The CDR3 is 14 amino acids. CDR1 and CDR2 (germline): LGHDT, YNNKQL (reference sequence). CDR3 region: CASSPQSSQNTLYF. The sequenced part of the CDR3 DNA is TGTGCCAGCAGTCCTCAGTCTAGTCAAAACACCTTGTAC.

As concerns this clone: The genes and germline here are from mouse. The read finishes 1 residue shy of the CDR3 end, and the germline J gene is used to complete it. This chain uses TRBV16 with TRBJ2-7; TRBD1 is a possible D gene (6 bases). This CDR3 has 14 residues. Trimming left V 4 bases short and J 2 bases short, with 12 bases between. The V gene's germline CDR1 is SGHSA and CDR2 FRNQAP. This CDR3 reads CASSSQGQTYEQYF. The covered CDR3 bases are TGTGCAAGCAGCTCACAGGGACAAACCTATGAACAGTAC.

About this clone: Mouse germline and gene names are used. The CDR3 is cut off 1 residue early in the read; its end comes from the germline J gene. This chain uses TRBV24 with TRBJ2-5, with D perhaps given as TRBD1 or TRBD2 (5 bases each). The CDR3 totals 15 residues. Germline lookup yields CDR1 KGHTA and CDR2 FRNEEI. The ends were cut back, 3 bases at V and 1 base at J, with 11 bases in the middle. The CDR3 spells CASSLPGGYQDTQYF. The part of the CDR3 DNA that was read is TGTGCCAGCAGTCTACCCGGGGGTTACCAAGACACCCAGTAC.